The clone carrying this TCR beta chain has at least ten counts. Its antigen remains unidentified. Making TCR cDNA involved 5'RACE template switching, which added UMIs and a universal primer site. MiXCR was run by TCRdb on the 5' RACE reads, yielding one entry per CDR3 protein. The sample lists roughly 310,000 distinct CDR3 sequences, more than 3% occurring once. V lost 6 bases and J 4 bases, leaving 4 bases between the germline ends. The CDR3 sequence is 11 residues long. Germline V gene data show CDR1 as DFQATT and CDR2 as SNEGSKA (reference sequence). This entry belongs to a study of T cells after yellow fever vaccination. Broader study findings: Contamination by abundant bulk-population clonotypes could be present in FACS-sorted repertoires.

The chain has TRBV20-1 and TRBJ2-6; no clear D. The receptor was isolated from a young man who received the YFV17D yellow fever vaccine. The specimen was PBMCs, collected on the day of the yellow fever booster vaccination. CDR3 sequence (DNA): TGCAGTGCCGAGGGGGCCAACGTCCTGACTTTC. Protein sequence: CSAEGANVLTF.